One sample yielded the 27 T cell receptor beta chains listed below, sequenced in a study of CD8 T cells in ankylosing spondylitis. One entry per CDR3 protein, called by TCRdb with MiXCR from the 5' RACE reads. The profile shows some 30,000 distinct CDR3 sequences, under 40% of them singletons. The sample consisted of synovial fluid, either unsorted or a sorted T cell fraction (not recorded which). These receptors came from a male donor with ankylosing spondylitis.

A single count supports this clonotype. The J gene is TRBJ2-7, the V gene TRBV28; 10 bases align to TRBD2. Losses at the gene ends were 5 bases for V and 1 base for J; bases not matched to a gene: 2. Germline V gives CDR1 MDHEN, CDR2 SYDVKM. The CDR3 has 14 amino acids. CDR3 bases: TGTGCCAGCAGTGGGACTAGCGCTTCCTACGAGCAGTACGTC. It translates to CASSGTSASYEQYV.

This clonotype was picked up a small number of times. The chain uses TRBV12-3 or TRBV12-4 and TRBJ2-4; the D gene is possibly TRBD1 (5 bases). V lost 0 bases and J 1 base, leaving 7 bases between the germline ends. This CDR3 is 15 amino acids long. The CDR3 protein is CASSLARAAKNIQYF. DNA for the CDR3: TGTGCCAGCAGTTTAGCCAGGGCGGCCAAAAACATTCAGTACTTC.

The chain carries TRBV19 and TRBJ2-1; a possible D gene is TRBD2 (6 bases). V was cut by 7 bases and J by 5 bases, with 12 bases left in between. The CDR3 loop spans 13 amino acids. CDR1 and CDR2 (germline): LNHDA, SQIVND (reference sequence). The CDR3 DNA reads TGTGCCAGTAAAGGGACTCACGACAATGAGCAGTTCTTC. As protein: CASKGTHDNEQFF.

This clonotype was observed a single time. The rearrangement joins TRBV27 to TRBJ2-1; D remains ambiguous. There are 15 residues in the CDR3. Germline loops: CDR1 MNHEY, CDR2 SMNVEV (reference sequence). V lost 4 bases to trimming and J lost 9 bases, with 19 bases between them. For the CDR3, the DNA is TGTGCCAGCAGTTATGGGCAAGGGATTGCCACTGAGCAGTTCTTC. Translated: CASSYGQGIATEQFF.

This clonotype was observed a few times. V and J are TRBV2 and TRBJ1-6; D gene ambiguous. The CDR3 loop spans 12 amino acids. V was shortened by 1 base and J by 10 bases, with 5 bases between the two germline ends. Germline values: CDR1 SNHLY, CDR2 FYNNEI. The CDR3 DNA reads as TGTGCCAGCAGTGAAGGGGGATCACCCCTCCACTTT. Its protein product is CASSEGGSPLHF.

V is TRBV7-8 and J is TRBJ1-3, with 7 bases that match TRBD1. Germline loops: CDR1 SGHVS, CDR2 FQNEAQ. The J segment lost 0 bases and the V segment lost 5 bases, leaving 4 bases of the junction unmatched. The CDR3 is 15 residues long. Here the CDR3 DNA reads TGTGCCAGCAGCGTGGACAGGTCCTCTGGAAACACCATATATTTT. It specifies CASSVDRSSGNTIYF.

The rearrangement joins TRBV12-3 or TRBV12-4 to TRBJ1-5; D is undetermined. The CDR3 spans 13 residues. Trimming took off 5 bases at V and 9 bases at J, with 14 bases between the two ends. The CDR3 nucleotides are TGTGCCAGCAGTGAGACCCGACTCGGGCCCCAGCATTTT. Protein: CASSETRLGPQHF.

V is TRBV10-3 and J is TRBJ2-1, with TRBD1 matching 9 bases. Germline values: CDR1 ENHRY, CDR2 SYGVKD. The CDR3 has 16 residues. The V and J ends lost 3 bases and 2 bases, in that order; junction bases with no gene match: 5. CDR3 residues: CAISDTDRGTYNEQFF. The CDR3 bases are TGTGCCATCAGTGACACGGACAGGGGAACCTACAATGAGCAGTTCTTC.

The rearrangement joins TRBV27 to TRBJ1-1, with 8 bases fitting TRBD1. Germline V gene data show CDR1 as MNHEY and CDR2 as SMNVEV (reference sequence). After removal of 3 bases from V and 1 base from J, the junction contained 1 base not matched to a gene. The CDR3 is 14 amino acids. CDR3 sequence (DNA): TGTGCCAGCAGTTTCGGGACAGGGAACACTGAAGCTTTCTTT. It is translated as CASSFGTGNTEAFF.

This clonotype appeared a single time. This chain joins TRBV5-4 and TRBJ2-3; 14 positions agree with TRBD2. V dropped 4 bases and J dropped 2; count of bases not matched to a gene: 3. Looked up from germline, CDR1 is SGHNT and CDR2 is YYREEE (reference sequence). CDR3 length equals 16 residues. The CDR3 DNA is TGTGCCAGCAGCATGGGACTAGCGGGAGACACAGATACGCAGTATTTT. As protein: CASSMGLAGDTDTQYF.

There are many counts of this clonotype. The chain recombines TRBV6-5 with TRBJ2-3, with a weak D call TRBD2 (6 bases). Looked up from germline, CDR1 is MNHEY and CDR2 is SVGAGI. V shed 2 bases and J shed 5 bases, with 11 bases lying between them. The CDR3 has 14 amino acids. The CDR3 loop reads CASSYTVGGDTQYF. The CDR3 coding sequence is TGTGCCAGCAGTTACACAGTGGGGGGAGATACGCAGTATTTT.

The chain carries TRBV30 and TRBJ1-1, with D perhaps TRBD1 (5 bases). The CDR3 length is 14 residues. Germline assignment: CDR1 GTSNPN and CDR2 SVGIG (reference sequence). V was cut by 5 bases and J by 2 bases, with 15 bases left in between. CDR3 DNA sequence: TGTGCCTGGGGCCCCGGTCAGGGCAACACTGAAGCTTTCTTT. Translating gives CAWGPGQGNTEAFF. Together with reference TRBV30 and TRBJ1-1, the CDR3 gives the full variable domain: SQTIHQWPATLVQPVGSPLSLECTVEGTSNPNLYWYRQAAGRGLQLLFYSVGIGQISSEVPQNLSASRPQDRQFILSSKKLLLSDSGFYLCAWGPGQGNTEAFFGQGTRLTVV.

This chain connects TRBV27 to TRBJ2-7, with 9 bases lining up with TRBD2. Germline values: CDR1 MNHEY, CDR2 SMNVEV (reference sequence). The CDR3 consists of 13 residues. Written as DNA, the CDR3 is TGTGCTCAGCCACTAGCGGGTGCCTACGAGCAGTACGTC. Translation gives CAQPLAGAYEQYV.

The rearrangement joins TRBV11-3 to TRBJ2-1; perhaps TRBD2 as D (6 bases). The CDR3 is 16 residues long. Germline CDR1 SGHNT, CDR2 YENEEA. The ends were cut back, 1 base at V and 4 bases at J, with 14 bases in the middle. The CDR3 DNA reads TGTGCCAGCAGCTTAGGGGCTAGCGCGATATACAATGAGCAGTTCTTC. Translating gives CASSLGASAIYNEQFF. The full variable domain, in which reference TRBV11-3 and TRBJ2-1 provide the parts outside the CDR3, is EAGVVQSPRYKIIEKKQPVAFWCNPISGHNTLYWYLQNLGQGPELLIRYENEEAVDDSQLPKDRFSAERLKGVDSTLKIQPAELGDSAVYLCASSLGASAIYNEQFFGPGTRLTVL.

The gene calls are TRBV25-1 and TRBJ2-1, with 12 bases that match TRBD2. V lost 2 bases, J lost 9 bases, and 5 bases stayed unmatched. The CDR3 loop spans 15 amino acids. CDR1 and CDR2 from the germline V gene are MGHDK and SYGVNS. As DNA, the CDR3 is TGTGCCAGCAGTGAAAGGACTAGCGGGATCGCTGAGCAGTTCTTC. Its translation: CASSERTSGIAEQFF.

The V call is TRBV2, the J call TRBJ1-1; no firm D call. There are 12 residues in the CDR3. CDR1 is SNHLY, CDR2 FYNNEI, per germline. V was shortened by 3 bases and J by 6 bases, with 8 bases between the two germline ends. The CDR3 is CASSEAPPEAFF. DNA of the CDR3: TGTGCCAGCAGTGAGGCCCCTCCTGAAGCTTTCTTT.

This clonotype was counted at least ten times. The V call is TRBV7-6, the J call TRBJ2-7; 7 positions match TRBD2. This CDR3 has 14 residues. Trimming cost V 1 base and J 6 bases; bases outside gene matches: 6. Germline V lookup: CDR1 SGHVS, CDR2 FNYEAQ. CDR3 region: CASSLGAGVGEQYF. CDR3 bases: TGTGCCAGCAGCTTAGGTGCGGGAGTCGGCGAGCAGTACTTC.

This clonotype was seen only a few times. The CDR3 DNA reads TGTGCCAGCAGTTTTTCAGGGGTCACCGGGGAGCTGTTTTTT. Translated: CASSFSGVTGELFF. The chain joins TRBV12-3 or TRBV12-4 to TRBJ2-2; D may be TRBD1 (6 bases). This CDR3 is 14 amino acids long. Trimming took off 3 bases at V and 4 bases at J, with 9 bases between the two ends.

In its sample, this clonotype was seen once. The chain joins TRBV11-1 to TRBJ2-5, with TRBD1 identical over 10 bases. The V gene's germline CDR1 is SGHAT and CDR2 FQDESV (reference sequence). The CDR3 has 18 residues. The ends lost 4 bases at V and 3 bases at J; junction bases unmatched: 14. The CDR3 nucleotides read TGTGCCAGCAGCTCACTGAACCCGGGACAGGGGATGAAAGAGACCCAGTACTTC. Protein product: CASSSLNPGQGMKETQYF. Filled out from reference TRBV11-1 and TRBJ2-5, the complete variable domain reads EAEVAQSPRYKITEKSQAVAFWCDPISGHATLYWYRQILGQGPELLVQFQDESVVDDSQLPKDRFSAERLKGVDSTLKIQPAELGDSAMYLCASSSLNPGQGMKETQYFGPGTRLLVL.

V and J are TRBV24-1 and TRBJ1-1; D is possibly TRBD1 (5 bases). V was clipped by 1 base and J by 10 bases, with 12 bases between them. The CDR3 loop spans 13 amino acids. The germline V gene has CDR1 KGHDR and CDR2 SFDVKD. The CDR3 is CATSDFGGAPAFF. CDR3 sequence (DNA): TGTGCCACCAGTGATTTCGGCGGGGCGCCAGCTTTCTTT.

Many counts were recorded for this clonotype. V usage is TRBV11-1 and J usage is TRBJ2-2, with D perhaps TRBD2 (7 bases). The CDR3 has 18 residues. Germline V gene data show CDR1 as SGHAT and CDR2 as FQDESV (reference sequence). V was trimmed by 5 bases and J by 1 base, leaving 20 bases between them. The DNA for the CDR3 is TGTGCCAGCAGCGACACCCGCGGCGGGGGCAGGAACACCGGGGAGCTGTTTTTT. It is translated as CASSDTRGGGRNTGELFF.

The CDR3 DNA follows: TGTGCCAGCAGTCTGGGAATCAAGGGGGCGTTATCCTACAATGAGCAGTTCTTC. Translating it yields CASSLGIKGALSYNEQFF. This rearrangement joins TRBV16 to TRBJ2-1; 7 bases line up with TRBD1. V shed 6 bases and J 1 base; nucleotides not matched to a gene: 15. This CDR3 contains 18 residues. Germline CDR1 is KGHSY and CDR2 is FQNENV.

In this sample, this clonotype turned up once. The chain links TRBV5-6 to TRBJ2-1; TRBD2 might be the D (6 bases). Germline V gene data show CDR1 as SGHDT and CDR2 as YYEEEE. Trimming shortened V by 4 bases and J by 6 bases, and 11 bases separated the two germline ends. The CDR3 is 13 amino acids. Here the CDR3 reads CASSEGLTNEQFF. The CDR3 DNA reads as TGTGCCAGCAGCGAGGGACTCACCAATGAGCAGTTCTTC.

This clonotype was seen only a few times. The chain links TRBV4-1 to TRBJ2-7; tentatively, D is TRBD2 (6 bases). The CDR3 spans 16 residues. Germline CDR1 reads MGHRA; CDR2 reads YSYEKL. The V and J ends lost 0 bases and 1 base respectively, with 13 bases between them. CDR3 residues: CASSQESGWASYEQYV. Written as DNA, the CDR3 is TGCGCCAGCAGCCAAGAAAGCGGGTGGGCTTCCTACGAGCAGTACGTC.

This clonotype was seen more than once but under ten times. The V gene is TRBV7-9, the J gene TRBJ2-1; 7 bases align to TRBD1. The CDR3 is 13 residues long. CDR1 is SEHNR, CDR2 FQNEAQ, per germline (reference sequence). The ends lost 2 bases at V and 14 bases at J; junction bases unmatched: 9. CDR3 DNA: TGTGCCAGCAGCTTACCACAGGGGTCCGAGAAGTTCTTC. Protein: CASSLPQGSEKFF.

As regards this clonotype: This may arise from a read error, as a much more abundant clone is one base away. In this CDR3 the conserved last residue, phenylalanine or tryptophan, is missing, so a read error is likely. The V call is TRBV30, the J call TRBJ1-1; no clear D gene. Trimming pared 4 bases from V and 5 bases from J, leaving 17 bases between. Germline CDR1 and CDR2: GTSNPN and SVGIG (reference sequence). The CDR3 has 14 residues. The CDR3 coding sequence is TGTGCCTGGATGGTGTGGGCAGGAGATACTGAAGCTTTCTTG. Protein: CAWMVWAGDTEAFL.

The CDR3 bases are TGTGCCAGCAGCCAAAGTAGGGGGACCTCAGATACGCAGTATTTT. Encoded protein: CASSQSRGTSDTQYF. V is TRBV4-2 and J is TRBJ2-3; D possibly corresponds to TRBD1 (6 bases). The CDR3 has 15 residues. Between the trimmed V and J ends, which lost 2 bases and 4 bases, there was a span of 13 bases. Germline assignment: CDR1 LGHNA and CDR2 YNFKEQ.